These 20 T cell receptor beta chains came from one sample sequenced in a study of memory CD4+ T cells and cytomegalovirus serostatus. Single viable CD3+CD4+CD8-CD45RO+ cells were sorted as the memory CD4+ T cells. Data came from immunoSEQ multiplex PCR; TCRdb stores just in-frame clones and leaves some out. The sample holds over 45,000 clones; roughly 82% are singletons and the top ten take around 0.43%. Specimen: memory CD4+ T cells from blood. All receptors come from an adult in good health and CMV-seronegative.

For the CDR3, the DNA is TGTGCCAGCAATTCGGGGGCCGGTGGGGCCAACGTCCTGACTTTC. Amino acid sequence: CASNSGAGGANVLTF. The chain recombines TRBV7-3 with TRBJ2-6; D is possibly TRBD1 or TRBD2 (6 bases each). The ends were cut back, 7 bases at V and 3 bases at J, with 13 bases in the middle. The length of the CDR3 is 15 residues. Germline CDR1 SGHTA, CDR2 FQGTGA.

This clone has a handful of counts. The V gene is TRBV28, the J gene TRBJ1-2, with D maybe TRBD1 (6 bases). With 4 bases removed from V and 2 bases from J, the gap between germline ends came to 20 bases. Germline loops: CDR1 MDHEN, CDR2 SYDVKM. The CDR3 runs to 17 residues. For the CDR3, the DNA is TGTGCCAGCAGTTCTATACTCCGGCGGACAGTCAACTATGGCTACACCTTC. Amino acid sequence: CASSSILRRTVNYGYTF.

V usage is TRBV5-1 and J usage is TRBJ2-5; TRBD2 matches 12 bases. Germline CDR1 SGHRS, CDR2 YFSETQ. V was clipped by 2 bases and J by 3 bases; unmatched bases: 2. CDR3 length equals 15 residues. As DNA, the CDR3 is TGCGCCAGCAGCTTACGACTAGCGGGGGAAGAGACCCAGTACTTC. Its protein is CASSLRLAGEETQYF.

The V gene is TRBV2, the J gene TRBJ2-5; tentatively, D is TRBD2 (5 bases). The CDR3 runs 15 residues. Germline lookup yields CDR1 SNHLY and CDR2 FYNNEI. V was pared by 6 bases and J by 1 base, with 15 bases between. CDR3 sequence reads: CASRVLVKGQETQYF. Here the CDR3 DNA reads TGTGCCAGCAGGGTACTAGTTAAGGGCCAAGAGACCCAGTACTTC.

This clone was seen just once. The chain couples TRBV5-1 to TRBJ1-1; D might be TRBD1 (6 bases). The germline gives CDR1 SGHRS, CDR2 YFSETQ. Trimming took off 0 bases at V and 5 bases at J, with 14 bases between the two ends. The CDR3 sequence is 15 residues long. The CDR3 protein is CASSLATGRITEAFF. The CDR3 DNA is TGCGCCAGCAGCTTGGCTACAGGGCGGATTACTGAAGCTTTCTTT.

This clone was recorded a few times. Here the CDR3 DNA reads TGTGCCATCAGGAACAGAGACTACGAGCAGTACTTC. As protein: CAIRNRDYEQYF. The gene calls are TRBV10-3 and TRBJ2-7; D gene unclear. There are 12 residues in the CDR3. V lost 6 bases and J 3 bases, leaving 9 bases between the germline ends. The germline CDR1 and CDR2 sequences are ENHRY and SYGVKD.

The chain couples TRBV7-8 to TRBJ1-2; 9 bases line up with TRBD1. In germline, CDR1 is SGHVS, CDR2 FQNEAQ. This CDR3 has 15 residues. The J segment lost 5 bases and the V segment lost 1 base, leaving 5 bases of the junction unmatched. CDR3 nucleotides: TGTGCCAGCAGCTTAGGGGACAGGGTTGAGTATGGCTACACCTTC. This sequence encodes CASSLGDRVEYGYTF.

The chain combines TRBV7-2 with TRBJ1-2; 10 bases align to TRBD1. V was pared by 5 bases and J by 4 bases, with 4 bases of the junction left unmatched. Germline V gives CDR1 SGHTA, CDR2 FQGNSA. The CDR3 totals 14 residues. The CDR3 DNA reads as TGTGCCAGCAGCCTGGACAGGGGGAGCTATGGCTACACCTTC. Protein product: CASSLDRGSYGYTF.

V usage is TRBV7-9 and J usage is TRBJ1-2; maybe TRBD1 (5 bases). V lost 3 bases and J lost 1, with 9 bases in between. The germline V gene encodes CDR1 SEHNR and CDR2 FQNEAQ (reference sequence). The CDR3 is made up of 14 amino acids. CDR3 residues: CASSLAGDNYGYTF. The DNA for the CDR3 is TGTGCCAGCAGCTTGGCGGGGGATAACTATGGCTACACCTTC.

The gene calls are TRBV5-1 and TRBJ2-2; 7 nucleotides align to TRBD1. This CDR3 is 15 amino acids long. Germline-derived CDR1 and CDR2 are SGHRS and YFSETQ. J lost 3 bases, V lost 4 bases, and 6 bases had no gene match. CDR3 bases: TGCGCCAGCAGCCCCCGGACAGGCTACACCGGGGAGCTGTTTTTT. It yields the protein CASSPRTGYTGELFF. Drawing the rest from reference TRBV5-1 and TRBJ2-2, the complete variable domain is KAGVTQTPRYLIKTRGQQVTLSCSPISGHRSVSWYQQTPGQGLQFLFEYFSETQRNKGNFPGRFSGRQFSNSRSEMNVSTLELGDSALYLCASSPRTGYTGELFFGEGSRLTVL.

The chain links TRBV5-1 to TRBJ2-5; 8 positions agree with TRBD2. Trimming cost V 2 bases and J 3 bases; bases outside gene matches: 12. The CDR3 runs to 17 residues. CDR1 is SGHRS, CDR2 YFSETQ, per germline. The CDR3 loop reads CASSFMKRGMGEETQYF. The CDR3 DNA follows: TGCGCCAGCAGCTTCATGAAGCGGGGGATGGGGGAAGAGACCCAGTACTTC.

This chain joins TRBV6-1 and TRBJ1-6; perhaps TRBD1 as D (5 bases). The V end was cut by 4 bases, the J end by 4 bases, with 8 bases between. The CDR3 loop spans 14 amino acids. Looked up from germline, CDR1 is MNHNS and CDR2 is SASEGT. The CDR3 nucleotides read TGTGCCAGCAGTGCCGACAGTTATAATTCACCCCTCCACTTT. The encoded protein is CASSADSYNSPLHF.

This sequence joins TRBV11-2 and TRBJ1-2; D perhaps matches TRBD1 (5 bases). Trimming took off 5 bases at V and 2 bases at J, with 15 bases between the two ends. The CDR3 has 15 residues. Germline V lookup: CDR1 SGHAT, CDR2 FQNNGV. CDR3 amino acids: CASSAAGDQNYGYTF. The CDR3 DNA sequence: TGTGCCAGCAGCGCCGCCGGGGACCAAAACTATGGCTACACCTTC.

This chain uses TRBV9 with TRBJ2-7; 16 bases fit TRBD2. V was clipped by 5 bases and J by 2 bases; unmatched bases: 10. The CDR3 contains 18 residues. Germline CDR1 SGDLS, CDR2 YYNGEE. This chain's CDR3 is CASRLGLGTSGGAYEQYF. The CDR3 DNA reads TGTGCCAGCAGGCTGGGGCTGGGGACTAGCGGGGGGGCCTACGAGCAGTACTTC.

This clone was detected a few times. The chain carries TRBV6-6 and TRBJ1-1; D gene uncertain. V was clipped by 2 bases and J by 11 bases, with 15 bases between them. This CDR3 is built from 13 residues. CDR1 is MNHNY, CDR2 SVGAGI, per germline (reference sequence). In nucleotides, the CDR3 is TGTGCCAGCAGTTACGGGAGAGGCCTTCGGGCTTTCTTT. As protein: CASSYGRGLRAFF.

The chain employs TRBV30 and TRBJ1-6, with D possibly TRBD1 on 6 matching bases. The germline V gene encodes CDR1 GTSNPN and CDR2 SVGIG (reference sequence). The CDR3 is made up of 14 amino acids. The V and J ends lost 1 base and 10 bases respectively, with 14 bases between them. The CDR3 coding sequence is TGTGCCTGGAGTGGGAGTGGGGGGCACTCACCCCTCCACTTT. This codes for CAWSGSGGHSPLHF.

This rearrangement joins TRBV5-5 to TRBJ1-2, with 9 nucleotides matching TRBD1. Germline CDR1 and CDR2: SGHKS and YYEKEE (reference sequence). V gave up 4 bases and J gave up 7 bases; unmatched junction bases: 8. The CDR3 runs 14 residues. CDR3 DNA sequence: TGTGCCAGCAGCCAGGGACAGGGAGAAGGTGGCTACACCTTC. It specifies CASSQGQGEGGYTF.

This chain's CDR3 is CASSPHVVQETQYF. CDR3 nucleotide sequence: TGTGCCAGCAGTCCGCACGTGGTCCAAGAGACCCAGTACTTC. This rearrangement joins TRBV5-5 to TRBJ2-5, with unresolved D. This CDR3 region has 14 residues. In germline, CDR1 is SGHKS, CDR2 YYEKEE (reference sequence). Trimming removed 5 bases at V and 1 base at J, with 12 bases between.

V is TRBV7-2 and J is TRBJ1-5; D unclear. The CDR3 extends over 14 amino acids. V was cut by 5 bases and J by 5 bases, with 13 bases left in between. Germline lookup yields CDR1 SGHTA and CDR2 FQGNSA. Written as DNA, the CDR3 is TGTGCCAGCAGCGCCTCTCAAAGCTATCAGCCCCAGCATTTT. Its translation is CASSASQSYQPQHF.

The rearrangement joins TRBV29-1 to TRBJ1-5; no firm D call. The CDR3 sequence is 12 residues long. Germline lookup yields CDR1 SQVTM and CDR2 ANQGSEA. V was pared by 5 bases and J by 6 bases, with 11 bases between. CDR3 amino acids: CSVPPQVQPQHF. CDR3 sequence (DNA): TGCAGCGTTCCTCCGCAGGTTCAGCCCCAGCATTTT.